The next 23 T cell receptor beta chains were all read from a single sample in a study of control samples from healthy donors and cancer patients. Measured with immunoSEQ multiplex PCR; TCRdb has only the in-frame clones, and not every one. Counted here are fewer than 300,000 clones, 82% occurring once; the ten biggest clones make up roughly 13%. The sequenced sample was PBMCs. The source is a woman aged 60 to 75 with lung cancer.

This chain uses TRBV5-1 with TRBJ2-2; D gene unclear. V was clipped by 0 bases and J by 6 bases, with 6 bases between them. Germline values: CDR1 SGHRS, CDR2 YFSETQ. CDR3 size: 13 residues. The CDR3 reads CASSLGIAGELFF. CDR3 bases: TGCGCCAGCAGCTTGGGAATCGCCGGGGAGCTGTTTTTT.

The chain recombines TRBV5-1 with TRBJ1-2; weak D call: TRBD1 (5 bases). Germline CDR1 SGHRS, CDR2 YFSETQ. V gave up 2 bases and J gave up 8 bases, with 13 bases separating them. CDR3 length: 13 amino acids. In DNA form, the CDR3 reads TGCGCCAGCAGCTTCCTAGGGGCGGAGGGCTACACCTTC. This translates into CASSFLGAEGYTF.

The V and J genes are TRBV20-1 and TRBJ1-2; D is unresolved. V shed 6 bases and J shed 6 bases, with 11 bases lying between them. Germline V gives CDR1 DFQATT, CDR2 SNEGSKA (reference sequence). There are 11 residues in the CDR3. This chain's CDR3 is CSASLTDGYTF. The CDR3 DNA reads as TGCAGTGCCAGCCTTACCGATGGCTACACCTTC.

The chain employs TRBV27 and TRBJ2-3; no firm D call. Trimming removed 1 base from V and 3 bases from J, with 8 bases in between. The CDR3 totals 14 residues. Germline lookup yields CDR1 MNHEY and CDR2 SMNVEV (reference sequence). The chain's CDR3 is CASSLFGWTDTQYF. The CDR3 DNA follows: TGTGCCAGCAGTTTATTTGGGTGGACAGATACGCAGTATTTT.

This chain links TRBV7-3 with TRBJ1-2; a weak D match, TRBD1 (5 bases). Germline-derived CDR1 and CDR2 are SGHTA and FQGTGA. The CDR3 is made up of 13 amino acids. Deletions cut 5 bases from V and 4 bases from J, with 11 bases between. DNA for the CDR3: TGTGCCAGCAGCGGCCGGGACGGCTATGGCTACACCTTC. Translating it yields CASSGRDGYGYTF. The complete variable domain, with remaining parts taken from reference TRBV7-3 and TRBJ1-2, reads GAGVSQTPSNKVTEKGKYVELRCDPISGHTALYWYRQSLGQGPEFLIYFQGTGAADDSGLPNDRFFAVRPEGSVSTLKIQRTERGDSAVYLCASSGRDGYGYTFGSGTRLTVV.

This clone has only a few counts. The rearrangement joins TRBV11-1 to TRBJ2-7; no clear D. The V and J ends lost 4 bases and 5 bases respectively, with 9 bases between them. Germline loops: CDR1 SGHAT, CDR2 FQDESV (reference sequence). This CDR3 has 12 residues. CDR3 region: CASSWTVNEQYF. The CDR3 DNA sequence: TGTGCCAGCAGCTGGACGGTGAACGAGCAGTACTTC.

The chain has TRBV6-5 and TRBJ1-6, with D maybe TRBD1 (5 bases). CDR3 length equals 15 residues. The germline V and J ends were trimmed by 1 base and 7 bases, with 11 bases remaining between them. Germline CDR1 MNHEY, CDR2 SVGAGI. CDR3 DNA: TGTGCCAGCAGTTACTATAGGGAGGGGAATTCACCCCTCCACTTT. Protein sequence: CASSYYREGNSPLHF.

The rearrangement uses TRBV24-1 and TRBJ2-5; 10 nucleotides align to TRBD2. Losses at the gene ends were 4 bases for V and 5 bases for J; bases not matched to a gene: 3. The CDR3 spans 14 residues. Germline CDR1 is KGHDR and CDR2 is SFDVKD. CDR3 region: CATSEAGGPETQYF. CDR3 nucleotide sequence: TGTGCCACCAGTGAAGCGGGAGGGCCTGAGACCCAGTACTTC.

V usage is TRBV7-2 and J usage is TRBJ1-5; D not resolved. CDR1 is SGHTA, CDR2 FQGNSA, per germline. Trimming shortened V by 2 bases and J by 7 bases, and 15 bases separated the two germline ends. The CDR3 runs 15 residues. CDR3 sequence (DNA): TGTGCCAGCAGCTTAAGGACGGGCGCGTTACAGCCCCAGCATTTT. This codes for CASSLRTGALQPQHF.

The chain couples TRBV10-2 to TRBJ1-5, with D unresolved. This CDR3 spans 14 amino acids. In germline, CDR1 is WSHSY, CDR2 SAAADI. The germline V and J ends were trimmed by 6 bases and 5 bases, with 14 bases remaining between them. Here the CDR3 reads CASRMSGKHQPQHF. The CDR3, as DNA: TGCGCCAGCAGGATGTCCGGTAAACATCAGCCCCAGCATTTT.

The sample holds one count of this clone. The chain combines TRBV5-4 with TRBJ2-1; the D is unclear. The V end was cut by 5 bases, the J end by 0 bases, with 12 bases between. This CDR3 has 15 amino acids. Germline values: CDR1 SGHNT, CDR2 YYREEE (reference sequence). The CDR3 sequence: CASSKHQSSYNEQFF. CDR3 nucleotide sequence: TGTGCCAGCAGTAAGCACCAGAGCTCCTACAATGAGCAGTTCTTC.

In the case of this clone: This specimen includes other DNA sequences encoding the same CDR3. CDR3 nucleotide sequence: TGTGCCAGCAGTTACTCATCGGGGGCCGGTGGGGAGACCCAGTACTTC. Its translation is CASSYSSGAGGETQYF. The chain carries TRBV6-5 and TRBJ2-5, with D perhaps given as TRBD1 or TRBD2 (6 bases each). Germline lookup yields CDR1 MNHEY and CDR2 SVGAGI. This CDR3 contains 16 residues. Trimming left V 0 bases short and J 5 bases short, with 16 bases between.

Of note for this clone: Distinct nucleotide sequences in the sample also encode this CDR3. The chain is built from TRBV6-5 and TRBJ2-7; D is undetermined. V was pared by 0 bases and J by 0 bases, with 9 bases between. From germline, CDR1 is MNHEY and CDR2 SVGAGI. This CDR3 region has 15 residues. The CDR3 nucleotides read TGTGCCAGCAGTTACTCGGGTGCAGTCTCCTACGAGCAGTACTTC. Protein sequence: CASSYSGAVSYEQYF.

The chain uses TRBV10-3 and TRBJ1-1, with 7 positions matching TRBD1. The length of the CDR3 is 12 residues. With V trimmed by 8 bases and J by 8 bases, 8 bases remained unmatched. Germline V lookup: CDR1 ENHRY, CDR2 SYGVKD. Here the CDR3 DNA reads TGTGCCATCCGGGACAGTTTCTCCGAAGCTTTCTTT. This encodes CAIRDSFSEAFF.

V usage is TRBV14 and J usage is TRBJ1-2; 11 bases map to TRBD1. The junction had 5 bases not matched to a gene; V was cut back by 4 bases and J by 7 bases. CDR3 size: 14 residues. CDR1 and CDR2 (germline): SGHDN, FVKESK. The CDR3 DNA sequence: TGTGCCAGCAGCCGAGGACAGGGGGCGTTTGGCTACACCTTC. It is translated as CASSRGQGAFGYTF.

The CDR3 loop reads CAVQEGTSQPQHF. The CDR3 DNA is TGTGCCGTACAGGAAGGGACGAGTCAGCCCCAGCATTTT. This sequence joins TRBV7-9 and TRBJ1-5, with D possibly matching TRBD1 (5 bases). V lost 11 bases and J 6 bases, leaving 17 bases between the germline ends. CDR3 length: 13 amino acids. Germline CDR1 SEHNR, CDR2 FQNEAQ (reference sequence).

V usage is TRBV2 and J usage is TRBJ1-4; 7 nucleotides match TRBD1. The CDR3 runs 10 residues. Losses at the gene ends were 6 bases for V and 16 bases for J; bases not matched to a gene: 5. From germline, CDR1 is SNHLY and CDR2 FYNNEI. The CDR3 sequence is CASRADRPFF. In DNA form, the CDR3 reads TGTGCCAGCAGGGCGGACAGGCCGTTTTTT.

The V and J genes are TRBV30 and TRBJ2-6; D is unclear. V lost 2 bases and J lost 9, with 8 bases in between. The CDR3 covers 12 residues. Germline loops: CDR1 GTSNPN, CDR2 SVGIG (reference sequence). Here the CDR3 DNA reads TGTGCCTGGAGTCATTCTGGCAACGTCCTGACTTTC. Its translation: CAWSHSGNVLTF. The whole variable domain, remainder taken from reference TRBV30 and TRBJ2-6, is SQTIHQWPATLVQPVGSPLSLECTVEGTSNPNLYWYRQAAGRGLQLLFYSVGIGQISSEVPQNLSASRPQDRQFILSSKKLLLSDSGFYLCAWSHSGNVLTFGAGSRLTVL.

The J gene is TRBJ2-5, the V gene TRBV7-9, with 8 positions matching TRBD2. The CDR3 is 15 residues long. With 3 bases clipped from V and 4 bases from J, the junction kept 7 bases outside the gene matches. Per germline, CDR1 SEHNR and CDR2 FQNEAQ (reference sequence). The CDR3 nucleotides read TGTGCCAGCAGCTTCGATAGCGGGAATCGAGAGACCCAGTACTTC. As protein: CASSFDSGNRETQYF.

J is TRBJ2-3 and V is TRBV5-1; no clear D gene. There are 14 residues in the CDR3. Per germline, CDR1 SGHRS and CDR2 YFSETQ. V dropped 4 bases and J dropped 11 bases, with 20 bases sitting between them. The CDR3 is CASSPLTHSSGQYF. As DNA, the CDR3 is TGCGCCAGCAGCCCTCTAACCCATTCCTCTGGGCAGTATTTT.

The V call is TRBV6-1, the J call TRBJ2-7; 9 bases are a match to TRBD1. The CDR3 spans 14 residues. V lost 0 bases and J lost 3; bases outside the gene matches: 0. Germline CDR1 reads MNHNS; CDR2 reads SASEGT. The CDR3 sequence is CASSEAGQGYEQYF. CDR3 DNA: TGTGCCAGCAGTGAAGCGGGACAGGGCTACGAGCAGTACTTC.

The CDR3, as DNA: TGTGCTAGTGGTTTGGGACACAGGGACTATCAGCCCCAGCATTTT. This translates into CASGLGHRDYQPQHF. The chain carries TRBV12-5 and TRBJ1-5; D is perhaps TRBD1 (6 bases). The length of the CDR3 is 15 residues. Trimming took 1 base from V and 5 from J, leaving 12 bases between them. CDR1 LGHNT and CDR2 FRNRAP come from the germline V gene.

The rearrangement joins TRBV7-8 to TRBJ2-7; no clear D. Deletions cut 0 bases from V and 4 bases from J, with 16 bases between. This CDR3 has 16 residues. Germline V CDR1 and CDR2: SGHVS, FQNEAQ. CDR3 in amino acids: CASSLATARTSYEQYF. The CDR3 DNA sequence: TGTGCCAGCAGCTTAGCGACGGCTAGAACTTCTTACGAGCAGTACTTC.